The 22 T cell receptor beta chains in this list originate from one sample, sequenced in a study of T cells in Graves' hyperthyroidism and ophthalmopathy. RNA transcripts served as the template for amplifying TCR beta CDR3 regions. The HTBI set primed first-round TCR CDR3 RT-PCR. Using its own MiXCR run on the multiplex PCR reads, TCRdb lists one record per CDR3 protein. The table shows 500,000 to 650,000 distinct CDR3 sequences, with about 20% occurring only once. Sequenced input: blood. The receptors originated from a man aged 40-55 years with Graves' ophthalmopathy.

This clonotype was counted many times. The chain couples TRBV28 to TRBJ2-7; maybe TRBD2 (5 bases). Trimming shortened V by 4 bases and J by 3 bases, and 25 bases separated the two germline ends. CDR3 length: 18 residues. The germline V gene encodes CDR1 MDHEN and CDR2 SYDVKM. The CDR3: CASSWSSPRGQLNYEQYF. The CDR3 DNA sequence: TGTGCCAGCAGTTGGAGCAGCCCTAGAGGGCAACTTAACTACGAGCAGTACTTC.

This clonotype was recorded once. This likely comes from a read error, as the CDR3 has no conserved phenylalanine or tryptophan at its end. The DNA is left out, because the CDR3 cannot be placed on it with certainty; the CDR3 is given as TCRdb lists it. This chain connects TRBV6-1 to TRBJ2-1; TRBD2 is the table's D call and was not checked against the DNA. The CDR3 numbers 13 amino acids, ends counted. Germline CDR1 and CDR2: MNHNS and SASEGT. CDR3 region: CASTHGAGAESWS.

This clonotype was found a few times. This chain links TRBV28 with TRBJ1-1; TRBD1 is a possible D gene (6 bases). The V gene lost 4 bases and the J gene lost 4 bases, with 16 bases spanning the gap. The CDR3 has 15 amino acids. CDR1 is MDHEN and CDR2 is SYDVKM in the germline V gene. CDR3 residues: CASSSPHRVSTEAFF. The CDR3 DNA reads TGTGCCAGCAGTTCGCCCCACAGGGTATCCACTGAAGCTTTCTTT. The complete variable domain, with remaining parts taken from reference TRBV28 and TRBJ1-1, reads DVKVTQSSRYLVKRTGEKVFLECVQDMDHENMFWYRQDPGLGLRLIYFSYDVKMKEKGDIPEGYSVSREKKERFSLILESASTNQTSMYLCASSSPHRVSTEAFFGQGTRLTVV.

This clonotype is a singleton in its sample. The chain is built from TRBV27 and TRBJ2-4; TRBD2 might be the D (5 bases). The CDR3 extends over 14 amino acids. Germline CDR1 reads MNHEY; CDR2 reads SMNVEV (reference sequence). V was clipped by 5 bases and J by 4 bases, with 12 bases between them. The CDR3 is CASSKRREKNIQYF. DNA of the CDR3: TGTGCCAGCAGTAAACGTCGGGAAAAAAACATTCAGTACTTC.

The chain employs TRBV4-1 and TRBJ2-5; unclear D gene. Germline-derived CDR1 and CDR2 are MGHRA and YSYEKL. Trimming took off 0 bases at V and 1 base at J, with 12 bases between the two ends. The CDR3 loop spans 16 amino acids. CDR3 sequence (DNA): TGCGCCAGCAGCCAAGAGGGCTGGTATCGCCAAGAGACCCAGTACTTC. This gives the protein CASSQEGWYRQETQYF.

A single count supports this clonotype. The V call is TRBV5-1, the J call TRBJ2-3; 7 nucleotides match TRBD2. Germline-derived CDR1 and CDR2 are SGHRS and YFSETQ. The CDR3 runs 14 residues. V was pared by 4 bases and J by 4 bases, with 6 bases of the junction left unmatched. CDR3 residues: CASSRGVFPDTQYF. The CDR3 DNA sequence: TGCGCCAGCAGCCGGGGGGTGTTCCCAGATACGCAGTATTTT.

On this clonotype itself: A clone one base away is much larger, so this may be a read error. The chain is built from TRBV28 and TRBJ2-7; D is perhaps TRBD1 (6 bases). The CDR3 is 14 residues long. Germline CDR1 and CDR2: MDHEN and SYDVKM. The CDR3 sequence is CAGSQTGLGYEQYF. CDR3 in DNA: TGTGCCGGCAGCCAAACAGGGTTAGGTTACGAGCAGTACTTC.

J is TRBJ1-3 and V is TRBV12-3 or TRBV12-4; 10 bases align to TRBD1. Germline trimming cut 6 bases from V and 3 bases from J; bases unmatched to any gene: 17. This CDR3 has 19 residues. The CDR3 DNA reads as TGTGCCAGCAGGAAGTCTGGGACAGGGGTGGCTCCTCGTGGAAACACCATATATTTT. It is translated as CASRKSGTGVAPRGNTIYF.

This chain joins TRBV7-9 and TRBJ1-5; D uncertain. The CDR3 totals 14 residues. Trimming cost V 5 bases and J 2 bases, with 10 bases left between them. From germline, CDR1 is SEHNR and CDR2 FQNEAQ (reference sequence). This CDR3 is CASSAPGGNQPQHF. CDR3 nucleotides: TGTGCCAGCAGCGCTCCAGGAGGCAATCAGCCCCAGCATTTT.

This clonotype was seen more than once but under ten times. This sequence joins TRBV7-2 and TRBJ1-6; D unclear. CDR1 is SGHTA and CDR2 is FQGNSA in the germline V gene. V lost 1 base, J lost 9 bases, and 13 bases lay in between. The CDR3 totals 15 residues. CDR3 bases: TGTGCCAGCAGCTTAGAAGGTGGCCTCATTTCACCCCTCCACTTT. This sequence encodes CASSLEGGLISPLHF.

There are many counts of this clonotype. Here the CDR3 DNA reads TGCGCCAGCAGCGCCGACAGCCCCCCAGGCCCCCTCCACTTT. Amino acids: CASSADSPPGPLHF. This chain joins TRBV5-1 and TRBJ1-6; tentative D call: TRBD1 (5 bases). The germline V gene has CDR1 SGHRS and CDR2 YFSETQ. CDR3 size: 14 residues. Trimming left V 4 bases short and J 13 bases short, with 18 bases between. Drawing the rest from reference TRBV5-1 and TRBJ1-6, the complete variable domain is KAGVTQTPRYLIKTRGQQVTLSCSPISGHRSVSWYQQTPGQGLQFLFEYFSETQRNKGNFPGRFSGRQFSNSRSEMNVSTLELGDSALYLCASSADSPPGPLHFGNGTRLTVT.

This clonotype has just a few counts. This chain connects TRBV3-1 to TRBJ2-5, with a possible D match to TRBD2 (7 bases). The CDR3 contains 17 residues. The V end was cut by 0 bases, the J end by 5 bases, with 19 bases between. Germline CDR1 and CDR2: LGHDT and YNNKEL (reference sequence). The chain's CDR3 is CASSQDWRLGGLETQYF. The CDR3 coding sequence is TGTGCCAGCAGCCAAGATTGGAGGCTGGGGGGGCTGGAGACCCAGTACTTC.

The chain joins TRBV12-3 or TRBV12-4 to TRBJ1-2; 8 positions agree with TRBD1. The CDR3 extends over 14 amino acids. The V and J ends lost 6 bases and 7 bases, in that order; junction bases with no gene match: 10. The CDR3 spells CASSTTWDRPGYTF. The CDR3 region has the DNA TGTGCCAGCAGCACAACTTGGGACAGGCCTGGCTACACCTTC.

The chain has TRBV24-1 and TRBJ2-5, with D unclear. Per germline, CDR1 KGHDR and CDR2 SFDVKD. V was cut by 5 bases and J by 4 bases, with 19 bases left in between. CDR3 length equals 16 residues. CDR3 sequence (DNA): TGTGCCACCAGTGGCGGATCGCTGGTCCCCCGAGAGACCCAGTACTTC. It specifies CATSGGSLVPRETQYF.

This chain links TRBV30 with TRBJ1-5; D call uncertain. CDR1 is GTSNPN and CDR2 is SVGIG in the germline V gene (reference sequence). V dropped 2 bases and J dropped 6 bases, with 17 bases sitting between them. The CDR3 sequence is 15 residues long. The CDR3 sequence is CAWSSMLGSGQPQHF. DNA of the CDR3: TGTGCCTGGAGTAGTATGCTGGGTTCAGGTCAGCCCCAGCATTTT.

This clonotype has ten or more counts. This chain uses TRBV2 with TRBJ1-4; a possible D gene is TRBD1 (5 bases). The germline CDR1 and CDR2 sequences are SNHLY and FYNNEI. Trimming left V 0 bases short and J 1 base short, with 9 bases between. The CDR3 length is 16 residues. The CDR3 is CASSEALQGTNEKLFF. The CDR3 DNA sequence: TGTGCCAGCAGTGAAGCGCTTCAGGGAACTAATGAAAAACTGTTTTTT.

This clonotype came up many times. This chain joins TRBV28 and TRBJ1-5; no firm D call. Trimming removed 4 bases from V and 4 bases from J, with 8 bases in between. The CDR3 totals 13 residues. Germline CDR1 MDHEN, CDR2 SYDVKM. Written as DNA, the CDR3 is TGTGCCAGCAGTTATGGGAGGAATCAGCCCCAGCATTTT. It codes for CASSYGRNQPQHF.

This clonotype was counted a few times. The rearrangement uses TRBV6-4 and TRBJ1-5, with D unresolved. Trimming stripped 5 bases from V and 4 bases from J, with 12 bases between. CDR1 and CDR2 (germline): MRHNA, SNTAGT. CDR3 length equals 14 residues. Written as DNA, the CDR3 is TGTGCCAGCAGTTTCCGGACTGATAATCAGCCCCAGCATTTT. Its translation is CASSFRTDNQPQHF.

The chain is built from TRBV11-2 and TRBJ2-7, with 8 bases aligning to TRBD1. The trim removed 0 bases at V and 6 bases at J, leaving 7 bases unmatched. Germline CDR1 is SGHAT and CDR2 is FQNNGV. The CDR3 has 15 amino acids. CDR3 in DNA: TGTGCCAGCAGCTTAGATCGCGGACAGGGTAGCGAGCAGTACTTC. Translation: CASSLDRGQGSEQYF.

With regard to this clonotype: At one of its ends the junction is not consistent with the germline gene, which may arise from a read error. This chain links TRBV5-1 with TRBJ2-7; TRBD1 matches 7 bases. Germline V CDR1 and CDR2: SGHRS, YFSETQ. CDR3 length: 16 residues. Here the CDR3 reads CASSLVPDRSSYEQHF. The CDR3, as DNA: TGCGCCAGCAGCTTGGTGCCGGACAGGAGCTCCTACGAGCAGCACTTC.

The chain has TRBV12-3 or TRBV12-4 and TRBJ2-4; 8 bases map to TRBD1. The CDR3 is made up of 16 amino acids. The J segment lost 1 base and the V segment lost 4 bases, leaving 6 bases of the junction unmatched. For the CDR3, the DNA is TGTGCCAGCAGTTCGGACAGGGTAACGGCCAAAAACATTCAGTACTTC. It translates to CASSSDRVTAKNIQYF.

This clonotype was seen at least ten times. The chain uses TRBV7-8 and TRBJ2-1; the match to TRBD2 covers 12 bases. The CDR3 consists of 17 residues. The V gene end was trimmed by 5 bases and the J gene end by 3 bases; junction bases not matched to a gene: 8. Germline CDR1 SGHVS, CDR2 FQNEAQ. CDR3 sequence reads: CASSQRLAGEYYNEQFF. CDR3 coding DNA: TGTGCCAGCAGCCAAAGACTAGCGGGAGAGTACTACAATGAGCAGTTCTTC.